A selection of T cell receptor beta chains follows, all from one sample in a study of human T cells and chemical hapten exposure. TCRdb reprocessed the RACE reads via MiXCR and lists one record per CDR3 protein. The sample lists 150,000 to 200,000 distinct CDR3 sequences, 25% to 35% occurring once. The sample consisted of whole blood, taken in connection with sensitization to the hapten diphenylcyclopropenone (DPC). These receptors all stem from a young woman with alopecia areata. Some clones in this sample may be carry-over from other donors' samples. CDR3s include the opening cysteine and the closing phenylalanine or tryptophan. D genes are given only for firm matches. Not all rows give a size; the values are once, few, many and, for expanded clones, a class.

j_call,v_call,cdr3_length,clone_size,d_call,cdr3_aa,cdr3_nt
TRBJ2-7,TRBV29-1,16,NA,NA,CSVEAAEGGSYYEQYF,TGCAGCGTTGAAGCGGCTGAAGGGGGGAGTTACTACGAGCAGTACTTC
TRBJ2-1,TRBV20-1,14,NA,TRBD1,CSARDTGGADEQFF,TGCAGTGCTAGAGATACAGGGGGCGCGGATGAGCAGTTCTTC
TRBJ2-2,TRBV29-1,15,NA,NA,CSVEVRGGKTGELFF,TGCAGCGTTGAAGTTAGAGGGGGGAAGACCGGGGAGCTGTTTTTT
TRBJ1-1,TRBV5-1,16,NA,TRBD1,CASSSTGGADNTEAFF,TGCGCCAGCAGCTCCACAGGGGGAGCAGACAACACTGAAGCTTTCTTT
TRBJ2-1,TRBV20-1,19,NA,TRBD2,CSATNLLAELGSSYNEQFF,TGCAGTGCTACTAACCTACTAGCGGAGTTAGGGAGCTCCTACAATGAGCAGTTCTTC
TRBJ1-6,TRBV6-1,18,NA,TRBD1,CASSEMAGGSSYNSPLHF,TGTGCCAGCAGTGAAATGGCAGGGGGGAGCTCCTATAATTCACCCCTCCACTTT
TRBJ2-1,TRBV5-1,15,NA,TRBD2,CASSDGTSQNNEQFF,TGCGCCAGCAGCGACGGGACTAGCCAAAACAATGAGCAGTTCTTC
TRBJ1-5,TRBV19,15,few,TRBD1,CASSIWDRGGQPQHF,TGTGCCAGTAGTATCTGGGACAGGGGGGGTCAGCCCCAGCATTTT
TRBJ2-1,TRBV29-1,11,NA,NA,CSGKGSGEQFF,TGCAGCGGAAAGGGGTCGGGTGAGCAGTTCTTC
TRBJ2-1,TRBV9,14,few,TRBD1,CATQSTGSYNEQFF,TGTGCCACCCAATCGACAGGGTCCTACAATGAGCAGTTCTTC
TRBJ2-7,TRBV14,19,few,TRBD1,CASSQAPNVHRGFFYEQYF,TGTGCCAGCAGCCAAGCCCCCAACGTTCACAGGGGGTTCTTTTACGAGCAGTACTTC
TRBJ1-1,TRBV20-1,13,NA,NA,CSARGRGATEAFF,TGCAGTGCTAGAGGACGGGGGGCCACTGAAGCTTTCTTT
TRBJ2-1,TRBV12-3/TRBV12-4,17,NA,NA,CASSSPPRGGAYNEQFF,TGTGCCAGCAGCTCACCACCCAGAGGGGGGGCCTACAATGAGCAGTTCTTC
TRBJ2-1,TRBV6-2/TRBV6-3,15,NA,NA,CASSQGGGSNNEQFF,TGTGCCAGCAGTCAAGGGGGGGGGTCCAACAATGAGCAGTTCTTC
TRBJ2-3,TRBV29-1,13,NA,NA,CSVARGREDTQYF,TGCAGCGTTGCCCGAGGCAGGGAAGATACGCAGTATTTT
TRBJ2-7,TRBV29-1,13,NA,TRBD1,CSVLGDRPYEQYF,TGCAGCGTGCTTGGGGACAGGCCCTACGAGCAGTACTTC
TRBJ1-4,TRBV5-1,16,NA,NA,CASSPSGGTTNEKLFF,TGCGCCAGCAGCCCTTCCGGCGGGACAACTAATGAAAAACTGTTTTTT
TRBJ2-1,TRBV6-5,17,NA,NA,CASSYSKLGSSYNEQFF,TGTGCCAGCAGTTACTCTAAACTAGGTAGCTCCTACAATGAGCAGTTCTTC
TRBJ1-4,TRBV29-1,13,NA,NA,CSGGDPRGEKLFF,TGCAGCGGTGGGGACCCGCGGGGGGAAAAACTGTTTTTT
TRBJ2-7,TRBV6-2/TRBV6-3,18,NA,NA,CASTYANRGPAGDYEQYF,TGTGCCAGCACCTACGCCAATCGGGGGCCCGCCGGAGACTACGAGCAGTACTTC
TRBJ2-1,TRBV12-3/TRBV12-4,15,few,TRBD1,CASSDRAVAYNEQFF,TGTGCCAGCAGTGACAGGGCCGTAGCGTACAATGAGCAGTTCTTC
TRBJ2-7,TRBV12-5,16,NA,TRBD2,CASGLYPGGGSYEQYF,TGTGCTAGTGGTTTATACCCCGGGGGGGGTTCCTACGAGCAGTACTTC
TRBJ1-2,TRBV2,13,NA,NA,CASTPDRNYGYTF,TGTGCCAGCACCCCGGACCGTAACTATGGCTACACCTTC
TRBJ2-1,TRBV7-3,16,NA,NA,CASSYSGSSSYNEQFF,TGTGCCAGCAGCTACTCGGGGTCGAGCTCCTACAATGAGCAGTTCTTC